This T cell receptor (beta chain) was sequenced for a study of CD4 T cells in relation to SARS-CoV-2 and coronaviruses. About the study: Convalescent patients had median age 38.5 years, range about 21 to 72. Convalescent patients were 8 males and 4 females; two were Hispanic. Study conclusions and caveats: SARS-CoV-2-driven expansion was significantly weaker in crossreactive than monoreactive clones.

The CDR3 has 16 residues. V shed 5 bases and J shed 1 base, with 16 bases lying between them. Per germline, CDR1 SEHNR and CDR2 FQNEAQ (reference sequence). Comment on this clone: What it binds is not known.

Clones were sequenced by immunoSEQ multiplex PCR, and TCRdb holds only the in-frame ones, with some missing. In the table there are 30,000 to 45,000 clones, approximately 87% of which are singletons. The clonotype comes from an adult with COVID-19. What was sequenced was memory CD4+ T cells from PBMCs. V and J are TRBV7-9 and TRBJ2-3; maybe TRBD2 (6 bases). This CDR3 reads CASSRTGLGGTDTQYF. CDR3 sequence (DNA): TGTGCCAGCAGCCGAACGGGACTCGGTGGCACAGATACGCAGTATTTT.